This TCR beta chain was sequenced during a study of T cells in Graves' hyperthyroidism and ophthalmopathy. For the diagnoses, clinical symptoms, serum thyroxine and TRAb, thyroid ultrasound and orbital computed tomography were used. Only a few counts were recorded for this clonotype. No antigen is known for it. Authors of the study amplified TCR beta CDR3 regions from RNA transcripts. RT-PCR in the first round (using the HTBI primer set) targeted the TCR CDR3. TCRdb itself ran the multiplex PCR reads through MiXCR, one entry per CDR3 protein. This table has around 500,000 distinct CDR3 sequences, about 22% appearing once. Study outcomes and limitations: In validation, the model predicted ophthalmopathy. These predictions came a median approximately six months before onset. Ophthalmopathy was distinguished from stable hyperthyroidism by 13 V-J signatures.

The J segment lost 6 bases and the V segment lost 4 bases, leaving 10 bases of the junction unmatched. This CDR3 contains 15 residues. The V gene is TRBV12-3 or TRBV12-4, the J gene TRBJ2-7; 9 bases agree with TRBD2. The specimen was blood. The clonotype was recovered from a woman in her seventies with Graves' ophthalmopathy. In DNA, the CDR3 is TGTGCCAGCAGTTCCCCCTGGGCGGGAGGGGGCGAGCAGTACTTC. It encodes CASSSPWAGGGEQYF.